Below, 17 T cell receptor beta chains from the same sample are listed, as sequenced in a study of blood T cells in healthy people across ages. The authors ran a second PCR of about 6 to 11 cycles using a sample-barcoded 5' primer and a J-beta primer mix. TCRdb redid the calling of the 5' RACE reads with MiXCR, one entry per CDR3 protein. This sample yields about 1.5 million distinct CDR3 sequences, of which roughly two fifths are seen a single time; roughly 3.7% belongs to the top ten. Sequences were obtained from blood. Receptors were obtained from a woman aged 18-35 years in good health.

The CDR3 bases are TGCAGTGCTGGCGACAGGGCGGAGACCCAGTACTTC. It is translated as CSAGDRAETQYF. The chain is built from TRBV20-1 and TRBJ2-7; TRBD1 aligns across 7 bases. The J call may be faulty, since TRBJ2-5 better matches the DNA end. Looked up from germline, CDR1 is DFQATT and CDR2 is SNEGSKA (reference sequence). The CDR3 length is 12 residues.

This sequence joins TRBV12-5 and TRBJ2-5; 10 nucleotides agree with TRBD2. Trimming at V came to 2 bases and at J to 11 bases, leaving 17 bases not matched to a gene. This CDR3 region has 17 residues. Germline V gene data show CDR1 as LGHNT and CDR2 as FRNRAP. CDR3 nucleotides: TGTGCTAGTGGTTTGTCCCTGGGACTAGCGTTCTACAATGAGCAGTACTTC. It yields the protein CASGLSLGLAFYNEQYF. The full variable domain, in which reference TRBV12-5 and TRBJ2-5 provide the parts outside the CDR3, is DARVTQTPRHKVTEMGQEVTMRCQPILGHNTVFWYRQTMMQGLELLAYFRNRAPLDDSGMPKDRFSAEMPDATLATLKIQPSEPRDSAVYFCASGLSLGLAFYNEQYFGPGTRLLVL.

This clonotype has just a few counts. The rearrangement joins TRBV27 to TRBJ2-3; 8 bases are a match to TRBD1. The V gene end was trimmed by 4 bases and the J gene end by 2 bases; junction bases not matched to a gene: 14. There are 18 residues in the CDR3. CDR1 and CDR2 from the germline V gene are MNHEY and SMNVEV (reference sequence). DNA of the CDR3: TGTGCCAGCAGTTCCTCCGGGACAGGCTTTCCTTACACAGATACGCAGTATTTT. Translating gives CASSSSGTGFPYTDTQYF.

The chain joins TRBV10-1 to TRBJ2-3; TRBD2 matches 8 bases. Germline V CDR1 and CDR2: WNHNN, SYGVQD (reference sequence). The CDR3 totals 16 residues. The trim removed 7 bases at V and 7 bases at J, leaving 16 bases unmatched. CDR3 sequence (DNA): TGCGCCAGCAACGAGGGAAGCGGGAGACCTCCGTATACGCAGTATTTT. Its protein is CASNEGSGRPPYTQYF.

In its sample, this clonotype was seen many times. V is TRBV6-4 and J is TRBJ2-2; unclear D gene. Trimming took 8 bases from V and 4 from J, leaving 11 bases between them. The CDR3 spans 13 residues. Germline CDR1 MRHNA, CDR2 SNTAGT. DNA of the CDR3: TGTGCCAGCGGAGAGGAGAGCACCGGGGAGCTGTTTTTT. It encodes CASGEESTGELFF.

This chain connects TRBV12-3 or TRBV12-4 to TRBJ2-1; D ambiguous. The CDR3 has 17 residues. Deletions cut 7 bases from V and 0 bases from J, with 19 bases between. This chain's CDR3 is CASTRYPRVSSYNEQFF. The CDR3 nucleotides are TGTGCCAGCACTCGTTATCCTCGGGTCAGCTCCTACAATGAGCAGTTCTTC.

A few counts support this clonotype. The chain carries TRBV5-1 and TRBJ2-3; TRBD2 matches at 12 bases. With V trimmed by 2 bases and J by 3 bases, 1 base remained unmatched. In germline, CDR1 is SGHRS, CDR2 YFSETQ. The CDR3 has 15 amino acids. CDR3 in DNA: TGCGCCAGCAGCTTCACTAGCGGGGGGACAGATACGCAGTATTTT. The encoded protein is CASSFTSGGTDTQYF.

This clonotype was seen many times. V usage is TRBV7-2 and J usage is TRBJ2-3; 7 bases match TRBD2. Germline trimming cut 0 bases from V and 2 bases from J; bases unmatched to any gene: 11. The CDR3 contains 18 residues. Germline V gives CDR1 SGHTA, CDR2 FQGNSA. The CDR3 is CASSLARVGLAVTDTQYF. The CDR3 DNA reads as TGTGCCAGCAGCTTAGCGCGTGTGGGGCTAGCGGTCACAGATACGCAGTATTTT.

In this sample, this clonotype turned up a few times. One junction end does not reproduce the germline sequence, and a read error may be involved. V usage is TRBV11-2 and J usage is TRBJ2-3; TRBD1 matches 11 bases. Looked up from germline, CDR1 is SGHAT and CDR2 is FQNNGV. The CDR3 length is 17 residues. This CDR3 is CASSLEVDRGQHDTQYF. The CDR3, as DNA: TGTGCCAGCAGCCTAGAGGTGGACAGGGGGCAGCATGATACGCAGTATTTT.

This clonotype has more than one count but fewer than ten. V is TRBV6-4 and J is TRBJ2-2; TRBD2 agrees at 8 bases. This CDR3 is built from 16 residues. Germline CDR1 is MRHNA and CDR2 is SNTAGT. The junction had 6 bases not matched to a gene; V was cut back by 2 bases and J by 4 bases. The CDR3 is CASSDGAGGSTGELFF. The CDR3 DNA reads TGTGCCAGCAGTGACGGTGCGGGAGGAAGCACCGGGGAGCTGTTTTTT.

V gene TRBV4-1 combines with J gene TRBJ2-3, with a possible D match to TRBD2 (6 bases). This CDR3 region has 15 residues. V was cut by 5 bases and J by 6 bases, with 18 bases left in between. From germline, CDR1 is MGHRA and CDR2 YSYEKL. CDR3 DNA sequence: TGCGCCAGCAGCATGCGGGACGTAGAGGAGGATACGCAGTATTTT. Protein: CASSMRDVEEDTQYF.

As for this clonotype: The junction shows a germline mismatch at one end, possibly a read error. The chain employs TRBV7-2 and TRBJ1-1; D gene uncertain. The germline gives CDR1 SGHTA, CDR2 FQGNSA. The CDR3 is made up of 15 amino acids. CDR3 coding DNA: TGTGCCAGCCGCTTAGAGGCGTCCCGGAGGACTGAAGCTTTCTTT. It codes for CASRLEASRRTEAFF.

This clonotype was detected once. This sequence joins TRBV4-1 and TRBJ1-2; D unresolved. From germline, CDR1 is MGHRA and CDR2 YSYEKL. The CDR3 is 14 residues long. V gave up 4 bases and J gave up 7 bases, with 16 bases separating them. This CDR3 reads CASSPPRDMGGYTF. CDR3 coding DNA: TGCGCCAGCAGCCCACCCCGGGATATGGGTGGCTACACCTTC.

This clonotype was counted between two and nine times. The gene calls are TRBV4-1 and TRBJ2-7; 11 nucleotides match TRBD1. The germline V gene has CDR1 MGHRA and CDR2 YSYEKL. This CDR3 region has 15 residues. Unmatched junction bases numbered 5, after V lost 4 bases and J lost 3 bases. The CDR3 protein is CASSLDRGPLYEQYF. The DNA of the CDR3 is TGCGCCAGCAGCCTGGACAGGGGGCCTCTCTACGAGCAGTACTTC.

This clonotype was picked up a small number of times. The J gene is TRBJ2-3, the V gene TRBV18; TRBD2 aligns across 9 bases. The CDR3 runs to 15 residues. Germline CDR1 and CDR2: KGHSH and LQKENI. J gave up 6 bases and V 8 bases, and 12 bases lay outside the gene matches. In nucleotides, the CDR3 is TGTGCCAGCCCCCCGCCTCTAGCGGGATCGGATACGCAGTATTTT. Protein product: CASPPPLAGSDTQYF.

V gene TRBV15 combines with J gene TRBJ1-1; no definite D call. Germline V gene lookup returns CDR1 LNHNV and CDR2 YYDKDF (reference sequence). With 1 base removed from V and 0 bases from J, the gap between germline ends came to 9 bases. The CDR3 extends over 15 amino acids. The CDR3 is CATSRVPRLNTEAFF. CDR3 bases: TGTGCCACCAGCAGAGTTCCACGCCTGAACACTGAAGCTTTCTTT.

This clonotype has only a few counts. The V call is TRBV6-2 or TRBV6-3, the J call TRBJ2-1, with 10 bases identical to TRBD2. The J call may be incorrect, as the DNA end agrees better with TRBJ2-7. Germline V CDR1 and CDR2: MNHEY, SVGEGT. This CDR3 comprises 13 residues. The CDR3 is CASGLAAYNEQYF. CDR3 nucleotides: TGTGCCAGCGGACTAGCGGCCTACAATGAGCAGTACTTC.